The rows below give T cell receptor beta chains drawn from one sample of a study of blood T cell repertoires in COVID-19. Profiling relied on immunoSEQ multiplex PCR, and the TCRdb table lists in-frame clones only, not all of them. The sample shows fewer than 300,000 clones, 86% of them seen only once. Source material: peripheral blood. The receptors stem from a woman aged 30 to 39 with COVID-19, enrolled during active disease. CDR3s leave out the opening cysteine and the closing phenylalanine or tryptophan.

v_gene	j_gene	CDR3aa
TRBV5-4	TRBJ1-2	ASSSGSWGDYGYT
TRBV6-1	TRBJ1-1	ASSDEGGYTEAF
TRBV19	TRBJ1-1	ASSIRAGTEAF
TRBV9	TRBJ2-2	ASSVEQGRATGELF
TRBV2	TRBJ2-5	AGMSAGGETQY
TRBV7-2	TRBJ1-3	ASNLKAGYSGNTIY
TRBV5-1	TRBJ2-3	ASSVQSQTDTQY
TRBV2	TRBJ2-6	ASSGRGFSGANVLT
TRBV24-1	TRBJ2-1	ATFAGQGDYNEQF
TRBV23-1	TRBJ1-6	ASSLKLFNSPLH
TRBV2	TRBJ1-1	ASSVGGNTEAF
TRBV20-1	TRBJ1-5	SASLFSGTRHNQPQH
TRBV19	TRBJ2-7	ASSRDREYYEQY
TRBV6-5	TRBJ2-2	ASSNGRRGVGELF
TRBV5-6	TRBJ2-7	ASSSTGFGAHEQY
TRBV29-1	TRBJ2-7	SVVPAGQDYEQY
TRBV18	TRBJ1-3	ASSLETPSTGNTIY
TRBV13	TRBJ1-3	ASSLLSVSGNTIY
TRBV5-4	TRBJ2-7	ASSLAGGREQY
TRBV6-5	TRBJ2-7	ASSYSAGWYEQY
TRBV28	TRBJ1-1	ASSPTTVNTEAF
TRBV7-9	TRBJ1-3	ASSPPPTGFDPGNTIY
TRBV18	TRBJ2-7	ASSSSQGKYEQY
TRBV18	TRBJ2-2	ASSRSTSANTGELF
TRBV7-2	TRBJ1-6	ASSSSLSYNSPLH
TRBV5-1	TRBJ2-7	ASSLGSGSTYEQY
TRBV7-9	TRBJ1-3	ASSEGGTGNTIY
TRBV6-5	TRBJ2-7	ASNPDSSSYEQY
TRBV5-1	TRBJ2-3	ASSLSGGPQLADTQY
TRBV27	TRBJ1-5	ASSPTGETGQPQH
TRBV10-1	TRBJ1-2	ASSEARGYGYT
TRBV4-1	TRBJ2-1	ASSQDFSGGFSSYNEQF
TRBV10-3	TRBJ2-2	AISQNLNTGELF
TRBV7-8	TRBJ2-7	ASSLDLGGYEQY
TRBV19	TRBJ2-2	ASSLPGGTTGELF
TRBV9	TRBJ1-6	ASSGTGTYESPLH
TRBV19	TRBJ1-5	ASSMSLGQGAYSNQPQH
TRBV27	TRBJ1-1	ASSFNGRMNTEAF
TRBV27	TRBJ2-7	ASSLGGQDRYEQY
TRBV7-9	TRBJ1-1	ASGQESGTEAF
TRBV30	TRBJ2-7	AWSNILGGNEQY
TRBV4-2	TRBJ1-5	ASSHFRQDNQPQH
TRBV30	TRBJ1-6	AWTPDRLGTLNSPLH
TRBV5-1	TRBJ2-7	ASSLTGFHEQY
TRBV5-4	TRBJ1-2	ASGPQLAAHYGYT
TRBV5-1	TRBJ1-1	ASSLDLNTEAF
TRBV30	TRBJ2-7	ACLRGAYEQY
TRBV5-4	TRBJ1-2	ASGGVGGYT